One TCR beta chain is described in this entry. Only a few counts were recorded for this clonotype. Its antigen is still unknown. No base-level quality is on record; no much larger clone is a single base apart. This specimen belongs to a study of blood T cells in healthy people across ages (dated by TCRdb to the mid-2010s). Turning to the overall study: In model experiments, template switching captured roughly one uniquely barcoded TCR beta cDNA molecule for every two T cells. To avoid experimental bias, donors of different ages were distributed randomly across sequencing lanes. For two donors (one aged 18 to 29 and one aged 80 or older), the study analyzed two additional independent replicas of 1 million unique cDNA reads from the same blood draw. The donors were split into four age groups: young (average around 15 years), middle-aged (roughly 42), aged (over 55) and long-lived (roughly 77). Using deep sequencing normalized with unique cDNA molecular identifiers, the study measured how TCR beta repertoire diversity changes with age.

Relative to germline, V is missing 1 base and J is missing 3 bases, with 6 bases of the junction outside any gene match. CDR1 DFQATT and CDR2 SNEGSKA are derived from the germline V gene (reference sequence). Taken from cysteine to phenylalanine, the CDR3 has 16 residues. Just the 48-base CDR3 DNA is kept, in frame starting at base 1. The donors were roughly 38 Caucasian individuals from Russia, aged roughly 6 to 100 years, who were systemically healthy. Roughly 9.5 milliliters of peripheral blood were drawn from each donor into EDTA-treated Vacutainer tubes. Ficoll-Paque density-gradient centrifugation was used to isolate PBMCs, with at least 6.5 million obtained per sample. Total RNA was extracted from PBMCs with Trizol reagent, with at least 5 micrograms obtained per sample. For every donor, flow cytometry on a PBMC aliquot measured the percentage of naive CD45RAhigh/CD27high T cells. Libraries were constructed by 5' RACE. The run used an Illumina HiSeq 2500. A second PCR of roughly 7 to 11 cycles was performed with a sample-barcoded 5' primer and a J-beta primer mix. Each TCR beta cDNA molecule received a unique molecular identifier from a template-switch 5' adaptor carrying 12 random nucleotides. At least 2.5 million CDR3-containing paired-end reads were obtained from each sample. First-strand cDNA synthesis was performed from all RNA using the Mint cDNA synthesis kit, with priming by a TRBC-specific oligonucleotide. All cDNA was treated with uracil-DNA glycosylase and then went through a first 18-cycle PCR with the universal primers M1SS and BC2_uni_R. Turning to the authors' computational methods: Each sample was normalized by randomly selecting 1 million high-quality reads, each carrying a distinct molecular identifier. Reads sharing molecular identifiers were discarded rather than binned into consensus sequences. CDR3 identification, clonotype clustering and error correction used MiTCR with a Q25 quality threshold and the strictest error-elimination algorithm. A nonparametric unseen species model with Euler transformation was used to estimate lower-bound total TCR beta diversity. TCRdb passed the public sequencing reads through fastp at Q25 and MiXCR, retaining productive beta sequences. One record per CDR3 amino acid sequence lists the most common genes and DNA. It is TCRdb's table, rather than the study itself, that gives the V and J calls and clone size. The sample has roughly 1.5 million distinct CDR3 sequences on record, 35% to 45% of them singletons. Just over 4% of the sample is in the top ten clones.

The research as a whole found: Estimates of total diversity based on one million sequenced T cells were regarded as lower bounds and as underestimates. As age increased, observed TCR beta diversity per million T cells dropped in a roughly linear way, and a significant reduction was already evident by age 40. Donor CMV infection status was unknown, potentially confounding age-related changes in expanded clonotypes. Compared with the aged group, the long-lived group had more naive CD4+ T cells, fewer expanded clones and increased TCR diversity, a pattern suggesting age selection. The percentage of naive T cells measured by flow cytometry correlated strongly with observed TCR beta diversity. Bulk unsorted PBMC profiling prevented conclusive comparison of naive and antigen-experienced compartments.

This TCR was recovered from a woman aged 18-29 years in good health. Sequencing was performed on blood. The V gene is TRBV20-1 and the J gene is TRBJ2-1, with 10 bases aligning to TRBD2. The DNA sequence is as follows: TGCAGTGCTAGAGCTAAACTAGCGGGAAGCTACAATGAGCAGTTCTTC. Its amino acids are CSARAKLAGSYNEQFF.